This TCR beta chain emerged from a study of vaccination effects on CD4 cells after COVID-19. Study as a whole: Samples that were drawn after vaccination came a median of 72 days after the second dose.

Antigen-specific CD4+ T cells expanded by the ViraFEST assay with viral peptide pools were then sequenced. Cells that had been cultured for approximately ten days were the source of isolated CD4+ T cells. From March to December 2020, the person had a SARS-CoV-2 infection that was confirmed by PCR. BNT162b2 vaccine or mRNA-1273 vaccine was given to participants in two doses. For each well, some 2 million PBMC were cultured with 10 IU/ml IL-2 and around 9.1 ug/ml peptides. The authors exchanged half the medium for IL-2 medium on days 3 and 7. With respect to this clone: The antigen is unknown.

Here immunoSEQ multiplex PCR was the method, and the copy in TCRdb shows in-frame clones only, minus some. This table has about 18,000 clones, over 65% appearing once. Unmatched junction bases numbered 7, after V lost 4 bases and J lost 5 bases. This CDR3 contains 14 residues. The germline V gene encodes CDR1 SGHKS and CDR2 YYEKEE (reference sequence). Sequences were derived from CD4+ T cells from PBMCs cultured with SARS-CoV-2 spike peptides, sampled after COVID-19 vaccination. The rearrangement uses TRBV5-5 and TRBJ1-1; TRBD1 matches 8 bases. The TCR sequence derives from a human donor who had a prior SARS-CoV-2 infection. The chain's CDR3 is CASSPRQGLTEAFF. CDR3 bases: TGTGCCAGCAGCCCTAGACAGGGGCTAACTGAAGCTTTCTTT.